This T cell receptor beta chain was sequenced for a study of cytomegalovirus exposure and HLA in healthy donors. Overall study context: Membership in the Caucasian-associated ancestry cluster was found for about four fifths of 300 to 400 genotyped donors. Study-level findings and limits: Per published accounts, TCR beta sequences correctly predicted the HLA-A and HLA-B alleles of most subjects. A later analysis linked a missense variant in DCLRE1C to the trimming of TCR beta V and J genes. Earlier analysis yielded a pattern in which most TCR beta V segments were productive about 87% or about 30% of the time.

Vbeta (60) and Jbeta (13) primers were used in the PCR. The table came from immunoSEQ multiplex PCR; TCRdb's copy has only in-frame clones and leaves some out. The sample holds 140,000 to 150,000 clones, 70% to 90% seen once. Turning to this clone: As yet, its antigen is unknown.

Sequences were obtained from PBMCs. This sequence originates from a woman in her thirties or forties in good health and CMV-seronegative.

The CDR3 here is CASSVAATNEKLFF. Written as DNA, the CDR3 is TGTGCCAGCAGCGTAGCCGCAACTAATGAAAAACTGTTTTTT. V gene TRBV9 combines with J gene TRBJ1-4; D is unresolved. This CDR3 spans 14 amino acids. Trimming left V 0 bases short and J 0 bases short, with 3 bases between. Germline lookup yields CDR1 SGDLS and CDR2 YYNGEE.